These 27 T cell receptor beta chains were sequenced from one sample in a study of cytomegalovirus exposure and HLA in healthy donors. The PCR had 60 Vbeta and 13 Jbeta primers. Measured with immunoSEQ multiplex PCR; TCRdb has only the in-frame clones, and not every one. The sample lists some 82,000 clones, roughly 83% occurring once. Sequencing was carried out using PBMCs. The receptors here all came from a woman between 45 and 65 years old in good health and CMV-seronegative.

The gene calls are TRBV9 and TRBJ2-1; 9 bases align to TRBD2. The germline V gene encodes CDR1 SGDLS and CDR2 YYNGEE. The CDR3 length is 14 residues. J gave up 5 bases and V 0 bases, and 0 bases lay outside the gene matches. The CDR3 nucleotides are TGTGCCAGCAGCGTAGGCGGGAGGGACAATGAGCAGTTCTTC. Translating it yields CASSVGGRDNEQFF.

V usage is TRBV7-2 and J usage is TRBJ2-5; possibly TRBD2 for D (6 bases). The germline V gene has CDR1 SGHTA and CDR2 FQGNSA. Trimming removed 5 bases from V and 7 bases from J, with 14 bases in between. The CDR3 is made up of 13 amino acids. CDR3: CASSPDLGGTQYF. The CDR3 nucleotides read TGTGCCAGCAGCCCGGACTTGGGGGGGACCCAGTACTTC.

The V gene is TRBV7-8, the J gene TRBJ1-2; TRBD1 matches 8 bases. The CDR3 covers 15 residues. Germline CDR1 is SGHVS and CDR2 is FQNEAQ. V shed 5 bases, J shed 7 bases, and the junction held 12 bases outside the gene matches. For the CDR3, the DNA is TGTGCCAGCAGCCTATCAGGGGGCGCGAGTCCTGGCTACACCTTC. Amino acid sequence: CASSLSGGASPGYTF.

V gene TRBV7-2 combines with J gene TRBJ1-3; 11 positions match TRBD1. Trimming took 7 bases from V and 4 from J; bases not matched to a gene: 9. Germline CDR1 SGHTA, CDR2 FQGNSA. This CDR3 has 16 residues. CDR3 amino acids: CASTPVDRGQGNTIYF. For the CDR3, the DNA is TGTGCCAGCACCCCCGTGGACAGGGGGCAAGGAAACACCATATATTTT.

This clone was counted between two and nine times. V and J are TRBV30 and TRBJ2-2; 10 nucleotides agree with TRBD1. The V and J ends lost 0 bases and 5 bases, in that order; junction bases with no gene match: 12. This CDR3 region has 18 residues. Germline lookup yields CDR1 GTSNPN and CDR2 SVGIG (reference sequence). CDR3 nucleotides: TGTGCCTGGAGTGTAATGGACAGGGGGGCCCGGGAGACCGGGGAGCTGTTTTTT. It codes for CAWSVMDRGARETGELFF.

CDR3 amino acids: CASRERREKLFF. The CDR3 nucleotides are TGTGCCAGCAGGGAGCGAAGGGAAAAACTGTTTTTT. The chain joins TRBV2 to TRBJ1-4; D not certain. The CDR3 runs to 12 residues. Between the trimmed V and J ends, which lost 6 bases and 8 bases, there was a span of 10 bases. CDR1 and CDR2 from the germline V gene are SNHLY and FYNNEI.

The genes are TRBV15 and TRBJ1-4; TRBD1 might be the D (5 bases). Trimming took off 0 bases at V and 4 bases at J, with 9 bases between the two ends. Germline V gives CDR1 LNHNV, CDR2 YYDKDF (reference sequence). The CDR3 sequence is 15 residues long. The CDR3: CATSRDLQVNEKLFF. In nucleotides, the CDR3 is TGTGCCACCAGCAGAGATTTACAGGTTAATGAAAAACTGTTTTTT.

The chain carries TRBV16 and TRBJ2-7; perhaps TRBD2 as D (5 bases). Between the trimmed V and J ends, which lost 4 bases and 2 bases, there was a span of 27 bases. CDR3 size: 19 residues. Germline V gene lookup returns CDR1 KGHSY and CDR2 FQNENV. The CDR3 DNA is TGTGCCAGCAGCCCCAAAGATCGGGATCAGTTCCCCCACGCCTACGAGCAGTACTTC. As protein: CASSPKDRDQFPHAYEQYF. The full variable domain, in which reference TRBV16 and TRBJ2-7 provide the parts outside the CDR3, is GEEVAQTPKHLVRGEGQKAKLYCAPIKGHSYVFWYQQVLKNEFKFLISFQNENVFDETGMPKERFSAKCLPNSPCSLEIQATKLEDSAVYFCASSPKDRDQFPHAYEQYFGPGTRLTVT.

The CDR3 is CASSRSPFRYNEQFF. CDR3 coding DNA: TGTGCCAGCAGCCGGTCCCCTTTTCGTTACAATGAGCAGTTCTTC. The chain carries TRBV7-2 and TRBJ2-1, with no clear D. The V gene's germline CDR1 is SGHTA and CDR2 FQGNSA. V gave up 5 bases and J gave up 4 bases, with 15 bases separating them. CDR3 length: 15 residues.

The chain joins TRBV7-2 to TRBJ2-5, with 13 bases lining up with TRBD2. CDR3 length: 17 residues. After removal of 2 bases from V and 2 bases from J, the junction contained 5 bases not matched to a gene. Germline-derived CDR1 and CDR2 are SGHTA and FQGNSA. The chain's CDR3 is CASSLPGLAGMQETQYF. Written as DNA, the CDR3 is TGTGCCAGCAGCTTACCGGGACTAGCGGGGATGCAAGAGACCCAGTACTTC.

The chain recombines TRBV29-1 with TRBJ2-7; 11 bases agree with TRBD1. CDR1 and CDR2 (germline): SQVTM, ANQGSEA. The CDR3 runs to 13 residues. V gave up 6 bases and J gave up 3 bases; unmatched junction bases: 4. The CDR3 sequence: CSVAGTGGYEQYF. DNA for the CDR3: TGCAGCGTGGCCGGGACAGGGGGCTACGAGCAGTACTTC.

The chain joins TRBV27 to TRBJ1-3; D gene ambiguous. The CDR3 is made up of 16 amino acids. Germline V gene lookup returns CDR1 MNHEY and CDR2 SMNVEV (reference sequence). Trimming took 6 bases from V and 3 from J, leaving 18 bases between them. The CDR3 sequence: CASSPTMGILGNTIYF. CDR3 coding DNA: TGTGCCAGCAGCCCCACCATGGGCATCCTTGGAAACACCATATATTTT.

The chain carries TRBV5-1 and TRBJ1-2; TRBD1 matches 8 bases. The CDR3 consists of 14 residues. J was trimmed by 5 bases and V by 5 bases; bases with no gene match: 8. From germline, CDR1 is SGHRS and CDR2 YFSETQ. The CDR3, as DNA: TGCGCCAGCAGAGCTAGGGACAGGCCATATGGCTACACCTTC. As protein: CASRARDRPYGYTF. Combining the CDR3 with reference TRBV5-1 and TRBJ1-2 gives the whole variable domain KAGVTQTPRYLIKTRGQQVTLSCSPISGHRSVSWYQQTPGQGLQFLFEYFSETQRNKGNFPGRFSGRQFSNSRSEMNVSTLELGDSALYLCASRARDRPYGYTFGSGTRLTVV.

This sequence joins TRBV4-1 and TRBJ2-5, with 8 bases matching TRBD2. This CDR3 has 15 amino acids. Germline V CDR1 and CDR2: MGHRA, YSYEKL. Trimming cost V 2 bases and J 3 bases; bases outside gene matches: 5. DNA for the CDR3: TGCGCCAGCAGCCAATGGATACTAGCGGAAGAGACCCAGTACTTC. Amino acids: CASSQWILAEETQYF.

The sample holds one count of this clone. The chain carries TRBV5-4 and TRBJ2-5; 7 nucleotides line up with TRBD2. CDR1 is SGHNT, CDR2 YYREEE, per germline (reference sequence). V lost 6 bases to trimming and J lost 2 bases; unmatched junction nucleotides: 7. The CDR3 length is 14 residues. The CDR3 protein is CASNPGLPQETQYF. In DNA form, the CDR3 reads TGTGCCAGCAACCCGGGACTACCTCAAGAGACCCAGTACTTC. The full variable domain, in which reference TRBV5-4 and TRBJ2-5 provide the parts outside the CDR3, is ETGVTQSPTHLIKTRGQQVTLRCSSQSGHNTVSWYQQALGQGPQFIFQYYREEENGRGNFPPRFSGLQFPNYSSELNVNALELDDSALYLCASNPGLPQETQYFGPGTRLLVL.

The CDR3 spells CASSLATTSLAKNIQYF. CDR3 DNA: TGTGCCAGCTCGCTAGCGACGACATCATTAGCCAAAAACATTCAGTACTTC. V gene TRBV18 combines with J gene TRBJ2-4; D perhaps matches TRBD2 (6 bases). V lost 6 bases and J 0 bases, leaving 18 bases between the germline ends. The CDR3 contains 17 residues. Looked up from germline, CDR1 is KGHSH and CDR2 is LQKENI.

The CDR3 is CASSLGRFRTEPLNYGYTF. CDR3 DNA: TGTGCCAGCAGCTTGGGCCGATTTCGGACAGAACCCCTTAACTATGGCTACACCTTC. The rearrangement links TRBV5-6 to TRBJ1-2; D is perhaps TRBD1 (6 bases). Looked up from germline, CDR1 is SGHDT and CDR2 is YYEEEE. The CDR3 covers 19 residues. V lost 0 bases and J 1 base, leaving 22 bases between the germline ends. Full variable domain (missing parts from reference TRBV5-6 and TRBJ1-2): DAGVTQSPTHLIKTRGQQVTLRCSPKSGHDTVSWYQQALGQGPQFIFQYYEEEERQRGNFPDRFSGHQFPNYSSELNVNALLLGDSALYLCASSLGRFRTEPLNYGYTFGSGTRLTVV.

The chain combines TRBV6-5 with TRBJ1-6; TRBD1 agrees at 10 bases. The CDR3 covers 14 residues. The junction had 1 base not matched to a gene; V was cut back by 4 bases and J by 7 bases. Germline-derived CDR1 and CDR2 are MNHEY and SVGAGI. The DNA of the CDR3 is TGTGCCAGCAGTTTGGGACAGGGGAATTCACCCCTCCACTTT. It codes for CASSLGQGNSPLHF.

The V gene is TRBV9, the J gene TRBJ2-1; 7 bases agree with TRBD2. Per germline, CDR1 SGDLS and CDR2 YYNGEE. The CDR3 totals 15 residues. Trimming cost V 4 bases and J 9 bases; bases outside gene matches: 13. Here the CDR3 DNA reads TGTGCCAGCAGCACAACACCAACTAGCGAAGGTGAGCAGTTCTTC. Translated, it gives CASSTTPTSEGEQFF.

The V gene is TRBV18, the J gene TRBJ2-3; D is undetermined. Between the trimmed V and J ends, which lost 0 bases and 0 bases, there was a span of 10 bases. Per germline, CDR1 KGHSH and CDR2 LQKENI. The length of the CDR3 is 16 residues. The CDR3 spells CASSPPGYESTDTQYF. The CDR3 bases are TGTGCCAGCTCACCACCCGGTTACGAGAGCACAGATACGCAGTATTTT.

This chain joins TRBV7-9 and TRBJ1-1; D ambiguous. The V gene's germline CDR1 is SEHNR and CDR2 FQNEAQ (reference sequence). V was shortened by 1 base and J by 3 bases, with 9 bases between the two germline ends. CDR3 length equals 14 residues. CDR3 bases: TGTGCCAGCAGCTTAGGCCGGGGTGACACTGAAGCTTTCTTT. Translating gives CASSLGRGDTEAFF.

Only a few counts were recorded for this clone. This sequence joins TRBV10-3 and TRBJ1-4; no reliable D call. The CDR3 covers 15 residues. Trimming took 6 bases from V and 4 from J, leaving 15 bases between them. Germline V CDR1 and CDR2: ENHRY, SYGVKD. The CDR3 DNA is TGTGCCATCAGAGGAGACGGAAAGATTAATGAAAAACTGTTTTTT. Residues: CAIRGDGKINEKLFF.

V is TRBV27 and J is TRBJ2-1; the D is unclear. Germline V gene sequence: CDR1 MNHEY, CDR2 SMNVEV (reference sequence). Between the trimmed V and J ends, which lost 4 bases and 6 bases, there was a span of 10 bases. The CDR3 is made up of 13 amino acids. CDR3 loop: CASSSQLFNEQFF. CDR3 nucleotides: TGTGCCAGCAGTTCACAGTTGTTCAATGAGCAGTTCTTC.

This clone has only one observation. V gene TRBV9 combines with J gene TRBJ1-2; the match to TRBD1 covers 11 bases. The J segment lost 4 bases and the V segment lost 5 bases, leaving 13 bases of the junction unmatched. The CDR3 spans 17 residues. CDR1 is SGDLS, CDR2 YYNGEE, per germline. Here the CDR3 reads CASSPPRGTGGSYGYTF. The CDR3 DNA follows: TGTGCCAGCAGTCCTCCTAGGGGGACAGGGGGAAGCTATGGCTACACCTTC.

This sequence joins TRBV4-1 and TRBJ1-2; a possible D gene is TRBD1 (5 bases). This CDR3 is 13 amino acids long. Looked up from germline, CDR1 is MGHRA and CDR2 is YSYEKL. V shed 0 bases and J shed 10 bases, with 12 bases lying between them. The CDR3 bases are TGCGCCAGCAGCCAAGATGTTGGCAGGGCCTACACCTTC. This gives the protein CASSQDVGRAYTF.

V gene TRBV6-5 combines with J gene TRBJ2-7; the D gene is possibly TRBD2 (5 bases). Per germline, CDR1 MNHEY and CDR2 SVGAGI. The CDR3 runs to 15 residues. V lost 0 bases, J lost 0 bases, and 9 bases lay in between. The CDR3 is CASSYSGGPSYEQYF. CDR3 DNA sequence: TGTGCCAGCAGTTACTCTGGCGGGCCCTCCTACGAGCAGTACTTC.

The chain employs TRBV27 and TRBJ2-7; TRBD1 matches at 7 bases. Germline V CDR1 and CDR2: MNHEY, SMNVEV (reference sequence). This CDR3 spans 17 amino acids. Trimming at V came to 5 bases and at J to 0 bases, leaving 13 bases not matched to a gene. DNA for the CDR3: TGTGCCAGCAGTCCACTTTTAGTGACAGGGTCCTCCTACGAGCAGTACTTC. It is translated as CASSPLLVTGSSYEQYF.